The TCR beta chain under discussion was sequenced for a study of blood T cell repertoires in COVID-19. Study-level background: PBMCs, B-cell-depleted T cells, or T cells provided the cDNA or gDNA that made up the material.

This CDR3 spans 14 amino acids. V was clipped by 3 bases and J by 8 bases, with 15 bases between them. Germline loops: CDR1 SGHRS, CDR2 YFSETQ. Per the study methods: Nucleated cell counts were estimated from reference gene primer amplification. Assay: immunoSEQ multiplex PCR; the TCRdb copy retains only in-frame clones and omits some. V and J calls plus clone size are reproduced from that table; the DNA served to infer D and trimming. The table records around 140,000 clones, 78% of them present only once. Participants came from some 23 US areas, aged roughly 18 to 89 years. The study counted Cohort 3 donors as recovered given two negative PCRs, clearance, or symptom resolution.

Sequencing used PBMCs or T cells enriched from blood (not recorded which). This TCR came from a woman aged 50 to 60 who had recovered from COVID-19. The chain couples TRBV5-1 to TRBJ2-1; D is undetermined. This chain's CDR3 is CASSSDLVGDEQFF. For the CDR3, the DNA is TGCGCCAGCAGCTCCGACTTGGTAGGCGATGAGCAGTTCTTC.